Listed below are T cell receptor beta chains from one sample, sequenced in a study of glioma-infiltrating T cells. TCRdb itself ran the multiplex PCR reads through MiXCR, one entry per CDR3 protein. The table records fewer than 90,000 distinct CDR3 sequences, around a quarter of them present only once. Sequenced: glioma tissue, nonneoplastic brain tissue, or PBMCs (not recorded which). The receptors shown here come from a human donor with low-grade glioma or glioblastoma, undergoing nonglioma brain surgery, or in good health (not recorded which). Each CDR3 is given with its conserved first and last residue. A D gene is named only where the DNA matches it firmly. Clone size, where shown, is once, few, many, or a class for clones that have expanded.

D	length	V	J	size	CDR3	DNA
TRBD1	14	TRBV27	TRBJ2-1	many	CASSLTGGINEQFF	TGTGCCAGCAGTTTGACAGGGGGCATAAATGAGCAGTTCTTC
-	12	TRBV5-1	TRBJ2-3	many	CASSLETDTQYF	TGCGCCAGCAGCTTGGAAACAGATACGCAGTATTTT
-	12	TRBV2	TRBJ1-1	many	CASVPGTTEAFF	TGTGCCAGCGTACCCGGGACCACTGAAGCTTTCTTT
TRBD2	17	TRBV5-4	TRBJ2-3	-	CASSLYALAGVTDTQYF	TGTGCCAGCAGCTTGTATGCTCTAGCGGGAGTCACAGATACGCAGTATTTT
TRBD1	16	TRBV4-1	TRBJ2-1	few	CASSLSEGTAYNEQFF	TGCGCCAGCAGCCTTTCAGAAGGGACAGCCTACAATGAGCAGTTCTTC
-	13	TRBV7-8	TRBJ2-7	-	CASSPTRGGEQYF	TGTGCCAGCAGCCCGACCCGGGGCGGCGAGCAGTACTTC
TRBD2	13	TRBV29-1	TRBJ2-5	-	CSVCSGSKETQYF	TGCAGCGTTTGTAGCGGGAGTAAAGAGACCCAGTACTTC
TRBD1	16	TRBV10-1	TRBJ2-3	once	CASSDLGTGTAETQYF	TGCGCCAGCAGTGACCTAGGGACAGGGACCGCAGAAACGCAGTATTTT
-	13	TRBV7-2	TRBJ2-3	many	CASSLALIDTQYF	TGTGCCAGCAGCTTAGCACTTATTGATACGCAGTATTTT
-	14	TRBV6-2/TRBV6-3	TRBJ1-2	once	CVSSYALAGYGYTF	TGTGTTAGCAGTTACGCACTGGCGGGCTATGGCTACACCTTC
TRBD1	12	TRBV29-1	TRBJ2-7	-	CSVGRQGERQYF	TGCAGCGTTGGGCGACAGGGTGAAAGGCAGTACTTC
TRBD2	15	TRBV12-5	TRBJ2-1	many	CASGPPSGAYNEQFF	TGTGCTAGTGGTCCTCCTAGCGGGGCCTACAATGAGCAGTTCTTC
TRBD2	16	TRBV15	TRBJ2-1	-	CATSRGREGGYNEQFF	TGTGCCACCAGCAGAGGTCGGGAGGGGGGTTACAATGAGCAGTTCTTC
-	16	TRBV10-3	TRBJ1-6	many	CAIRAISGAYNSPLHF	TGTGCCATCAGGGCTATAAGTGGTGCTTATAATTCACCCCTCCACTTT
-	15	TRBV4-1	TRBJ2-7	many	CASSPPQAGIYEQYF	TGCGCCAGCAGCCCCCCCCAGGCCGGGATCTACGAGCAGTACTTC
-	13	TRBV10-2	TRBJ2-5	-	CASRLDRGETQYF	TGCGCCAGCAGACTCGATAGGGGAGAGACCCAGTACTTC
-	14	TRBV19	TRBJ2-4	few	CASSSSPAKNIQYF	TGTGCCAGTAGTTCTAGCCCAGCCAAAAACATTCAGTACTTC
-	13	TRBV18	TRBJ1-2	many	CASSQQAPYGYTF	TGTGCCAGCTCACAACAGGCGCCCTATGGCTACACCTTC
TRBD1	14	TRBV19	TRBJ1-3	few	CASSITGVGNTIYF	TGTGCCAGTAGTATCACAGGGGTTGGAAACACCATATATTTT
-	15	TRBV6-5	TRBJ2-7	few	CASSYSSVITYEQYF	TGTGCCAGCAGTTACTCTTCGGTCATTACCTACGAGCAGTACTTC
-	15	TRBV2	TRBJ2-1	many	CASTRRVNVDNEQFF	TGTGCCAGCACCCGAAGGGTAAACGTCGACAATGAGCAGTTCTTC
-	16	TRBV20-1	TRBJ2-3	many	CSAHPAGTPWRDTQYF	TGCAGTGCCCACCCCGCCGGGACACCATGGCGAGATACGCAGTATTTT
-	13	TRBV30	TRBJ1-1	-	CAWRDSINTEAFF	TGTGCCTGGCGGGACTCGATCAACACTGAAGCTTTCTTT
-	14	TRBV27	TRBJ1-5	many	CASSGTDSNQPQHF	TGTGCCAGCAGCGGGACGGATAGCAATCAGCCCCAGCATTTT
TRBD1	14	TRBV11-2	TRBJ2-1	-	CASSSTTGAGTQFF	TGTGCCAGCAGCTCAACAACAGGGGCCGGGACGCAGTTCTTC
-	16	TRBV11-2	TRBJ1-1	few	CASSSLTVRANTEAFF	TGTGCCAGCAGCTCCCTTACAGTCAGGGCGAACACTGAAGCTTTCTTT
-	15	TRBV5-1	TRBJ2-7	-	CASSPDGRGSYEQYF	TGCGCCAGCAGCCCGGACGGCAGGGGCTCCTACGAGCAGTACTTC
-	14	TRBV7-2	TRBJ1-1	many	CASSLGGARTEAFF	TGTGCCAGCAGCTTAGGGGGGGCGAGGACTGAAGCTTTCTTT
TRBD2	13	TRBV20-1	TRBJ2-7	many	CSASFGGNYEQYF	TGCAGTGCTAGTTTCGGGGGGAACTACGAGCAGTACTTC
-	13	TRBV3-1	TRBJ1-1	-	CASSQFRHTEAFF	TGTGCCAGCAGCCAATTTAGGCACACTGAAGCTTTCTTT
-	15	TRBV7-2	TRBJ1-5	many	CASSSELNSNQPQHF	TGTGCCAGCAGCTCCGAGCTTAATAGCAATCAGCCCCAGCATTTT
-	16	TRBV18	TRBJ1-5	many	CASSPTQGLSNQPQHF	TGTGCCAGCTCACCTACACAGGGTTTGAGTAATCAGCCCCAGCATTTT
-	14	TRBV19	TRBJ2-5	-	CASSTGSRQETQYF	TGTGCCAGTAGCACAGGTTCGAGGCAAGAGACCCAGTACTTC
TRBD1	14	TRBV20-1	TRBJ1-1	-	CSAGGQGAITEAFF	TGCAGTGCTGGGGGACAGGGGGCAATCACTGAAGCTTTCTTT
-	17	TRBV20-1	TRBJ1-1	many	CSAIGWGGLGGNTEAFF	TGCAGTGCTATCGGGTGGGGTGGTCTAGGAGGGAACACTGAAGCTTTCTTT
-	13	TRBV2	TRBJ2-3	few	CASSRTIPDTQYF	TGTGCCAGCAGCCGGACTATCCCAGATACGCAGTATTTT
-	16	TRBV20-1	TRBJ1-3	many	CSARAGGANSGNTIYF	TGCAGTGCTAGGGCTGGCGGGGCGAACTCTGGAAACACCATATATTTT
TRBD1	15	TRBV6-6	TRBJ2-7	many	CASSYVRTGGNEQYF	TGTGCCAGCAGTTACGTTCGGACAGGGGGCAACGAGCAGTACTTC
TRBD1	14	TRBV7-9	TRBJ1-4	few	CASSLGTGVEKLFF	TGTGCCAGCAGCTTAGGCACAGGGGTTGAAAAACTGTTTTTT
-	15	TRBV19	TRBJ2-1	many	CASTPAIAAYNEQFF	TGTGCCAGTACCCCTGCGATAGCGGCCTACAATGAGCAGTTCTTC
-	15	TRBV6-5	TRBJ2-3	many	CASSYLGDGIDTQYF	TGTGCCAGCAGTTACTTGGGGGACGGAATAGATACGCAGTATTTT
-	15	TRBV6-6	TRBJ2-6	once	CASSSSGAGADVPTF	TGTGCCAGCAGTAGCTCAGGGGCTGGGGCCGACGTCCCGACTTTC
TRBD1	17	TRBV2	TRBJ2-6	few	CASSLDRASSGANVLTF	TGTGCCAGCAGCCTAGACAGGGCCAGCTCTGGGGCCAACGTCCTGACTTTC
TRBD2	14	TRBV20-1	TRBJ2-5	-	CSARKGLELETKYF	TGCAGTGCTAGAAAGGGACTAGAGCTGGAGACCAAGTACTTC
TRBD1	15	TRBV7-2	TRBJ1-2	many	CASSWDRSSNYGYTF	TGTGCCAGCAGCTGGGACAGGTCATCTAACTATGGCTACACCTTC
-	14	TRBV5-1	TRBJ2-5	-	CASSGPGATETQYF	TGCGCCAGCAGCGGGCCGGGCGCCACAGAGACCCAGTACTTC
TRBD2	16	TRBV4-2	TRBJ2-7	-	CASSQVRGLAGYEQYF	TGTGCCAGCAGCCAAGTTAGGGGACTAGCGGGTTACGAGCAGTACTTC
-	15	TRBV6-2/TRBV6-3	TRBJ2-1	many	CASSYLDSQGNEQFF	TGTGCCAGCAGTTATCTGGACTCGCAGGGCAATGAGCAGTTCTTC
TRBD1	16	TRBV20-1	TRBJ2-6	many	CSATKQGAQGANVLTF	TGCAGTGCAACCAAGCAGGGGGCGCAAGGGGCCAACGTCCTGACTTTC
TRBD1	15	TRBV25-1	TRBJ1-1	many	CASSEYPTGGTEAFF	TGTGCCAGCAGTGAATATCCCACAGGGGGCACTGAAGCTTTCTTT
TRBD2	16	TRBV7-9	TRBJ2-3	many	CASSRWTSESTDTQYF	TGTGCCAGCAGCAGATGGACTAGCGAAAGCACAGATACGCAGTATTTT
TRBD1	15	TRBV7-2	TRBJ2-3	-	CASSPSRGLADTQYF	TGTGCCAGCAGCCCCTCAAGGGGGCTCGCAGATACGCAGTATTTT
TRBD2	17	TRBV5-4	TRBJ2-3	-	CASSPPGLAGGKDTQYF	TGTGCCAGCAGCCCACCGGGACTAGCGGGGGGCAAAGATACGCAGTATTTT